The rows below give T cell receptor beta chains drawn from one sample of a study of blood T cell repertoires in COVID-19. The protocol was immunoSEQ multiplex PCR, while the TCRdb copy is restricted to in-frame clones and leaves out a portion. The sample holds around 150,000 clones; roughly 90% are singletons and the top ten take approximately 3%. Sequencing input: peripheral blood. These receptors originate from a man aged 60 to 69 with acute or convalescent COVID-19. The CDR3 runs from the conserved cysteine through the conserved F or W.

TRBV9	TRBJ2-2	CASSGPSGNTGELFF
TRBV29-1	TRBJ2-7	CSVPGQGSSYEQYF
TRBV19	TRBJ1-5	CASSIKGKTDNQPQHF
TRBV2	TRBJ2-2	CASSGWTGGSGTGELFF
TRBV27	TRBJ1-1	CASSFGGATEAFF
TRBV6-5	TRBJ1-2	CATLRDYGYTF
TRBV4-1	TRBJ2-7	CASSRDPGDAYEQYF
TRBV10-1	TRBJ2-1	CASSELAGGYSYNEQFF
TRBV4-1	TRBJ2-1	CASSRDSSYNEQFF
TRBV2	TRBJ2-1	CASSTAGPPYNEQFF
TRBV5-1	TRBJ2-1	CASSWTGLTTNNEQFF
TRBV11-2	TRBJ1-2	CASSWGQGGYGYTF
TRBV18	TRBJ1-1	CASSVSENTEAFF
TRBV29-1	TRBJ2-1	CSVSQGGAYNEQFF
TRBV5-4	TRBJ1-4	CASSLAAGTNEKLFF
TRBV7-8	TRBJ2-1	CASSQRGGNEQFF
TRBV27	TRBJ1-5	CASSQTGSFAQPQHF
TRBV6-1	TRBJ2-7	CASSETATYEQYF
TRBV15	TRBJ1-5	CATSRDAVVPINQPQHF
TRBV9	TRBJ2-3	CASSVLVQGDTQYF
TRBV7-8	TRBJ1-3	CASSLGRGDRGRNTIYF
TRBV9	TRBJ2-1	CASNEGSKNEQFF
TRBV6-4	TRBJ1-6	CASSDRENSPLHF